The 26 T cell receptor beta chains below come from one sample, sequenced in a study of cytomegalovirus exposure and HLA in healthy donors. The PCR employed 60 Vbeta primers together with 13 Jbeta primers. The table came from immunoSEQ multiplex PCR; TCRdb's copy has only in-frame clones and leaves some out. The table has about 180,000 clones, about 79% seen once. Sequenced input: PBMCs. The receptors shown here come from a middle-aged man in good health and CMV-seropositive.

The table lists this clone with a count of one. The chain is built from TRBV5-4 and TRBJ2-5, with TRBD2 matching 10 bases. Unmatched junction bases numbered 8, after V lost 4 bases and J lost 5 bases. Germline V lookup: CDR1 SGHNT, CDR2 YYREEE (reference sequence). CDR3 length equals 15 residues. The CDR3 DNA follows: TGTGCCAGCAGCGAACCTAGCGGGGGTGTCGAGACCCAGTACTTC. Amino acid sequence: CASSEPSGGVETQYF.

The sample holds a few counts of this clone. The chain employs TRBV11-3 and TRBJ2-3, with 8 nucleotides matching TRBD2. The CDR3 is 17 amino acids. Germline trimming cut 1 base from V and 4 bases from J; bases unmatched to any gene: 10. CDR1 and CDR2 (germline): SGHNT, YENEEA. The CDR3 DNA is TGTGCCAGCAGCTTAGGCCTTACTAGCGGTGCGGCAGATACGCAGTATTTT. Translating gives CASSLGLTSGAADTQYF.

The rearrangement uses TRBV5-1 and TRBJ2-2; TRBD2 is a possible D gene (5 bases). The germline V gene has CDR1 SGHRS and CDR2 YFSETQ. V was clipped by 0 bases and J by 4 bases, with 13 bases between them. The CDR3 runs to 16 residues. The CDR3 nucleotides read TGCGCCAGCAGCTTGGTGGCTAGCTCGATCACCGGGGAGCTGTTTTTT. It translates to CASSLVASSITGELFF.

The chain combines TRBV25-1 with TRBJ1-2; possible D gene TRBD1, 6 bases. The CDR3 sequence is 12 residues long. The V gene lost 10 bases and the J gene lost 4 bases, with 13 bases spanning the gap. Germline loops: CDR1 MGHDK, CDR2 SYGVNS. The CDR3 region is CATHRASYGYTF. CDR3 DNA: TGTGCCACTCACAGGGCGTCCTATGGCTACACCTTC.

As to this clone: The junction departs from the called germline gene at one end, perhaps through a read error. The rearrangement links TRBV5-1 to TRBJ2-5; D call uncertain. Per germline, CDR1 SGHRS and CDR2 YFSETQ. This CDR3 is built from 12 residues. The CDR3, as DNA: TGCGCCAGCAGCAGAACTACGGAGACCCAATACTTC. Protein product: CASSRTTETQYF.

This sequence joins TRBV28 and TRBJ1-1; the D gene is possibly TRBD1 (5 bases). Germline CDR1 is MDHEN and CDR2 is SYDVKM. V shed 5 bases and J shed 1 base, with 17 bases lying between them. The CDR3 has 16 residues. The CDR3 DNA sequence: TGTGCCAGCAGTACGGCGACAGCTACCCCGAACACTGAAGCTTTCTTT. Its protein is CASSTATATPNTEAFF.

This clone was found a few times. The rearrangement joins TRBV28 to TRBJ1-1; D gene unclear. The V gene's germline CDR1 is MDHEN and CDR2 SYDVKM. V dropped 6 bases and J dropped 5 bases, with 10 bases sitting between them. The CDR3 consists of 12 residues. CDR3 in DNA: TGTGCCAGCAGGCCCAGATATACTGAAGCTTTCTTT. The encoded protein is CASRPRYTEAFF.

The V gene is TRBV7-9, the J gene TRBJ2-7; D is ambiguous. Trimming stripped 5 bases from V and 4 bases from J, with 9 bases between. Germline assignment: CDR1 SEHNR and CDR2 FQNEAQ (reference sequence). This CDR3 contains 12 residues. This chain's CDR3 is CASSLRAYEQYF. CDR3 DNA sequence: TGTGCCAGCAGCCTAAGAGCTTACGAGCAGTACTTC.

The genes are TRBV5-1 and TRBJ2-5; no definite D call. CDR3 length: 14 residues. The V end lost 0 bases, the J end lost 5 bases, and 11 bases lay between the germline ends. Germline CDR1 reads SGHRS; CDR2 reads YFSETQ. In nucleotides, the CDR3 is TGCGCCAGCAGCTTGGCCGCGGTCTCGGAGACCCAGTACTTC. Its translation: CASSLAAVSETQYF. The whole variable domain, remainder taken from reference TRBV5-1 and TRBJ2-5, is KAGVTQTPRYLIKTRGQQVTLSCSPISGHRSVSWYQQTPGQGLQFLFEYFSETQRNKGNFPGRFSGRQFSNSRSEMNVSTLELGDSALYLCASSLAAVSETQYFGPGTRLLVL.

The rearrangement links TRBV5-1 to TRBJ2-7; TRBD1 agrees at 11 bases. The CDR3 sequence is 15 residues long. Germline V gene lookup returns CDR1 SGHRS and CDR2 YFSETQ. V lost 2 bases to trimming and J lost 4 bases; unmatched junction nucleotides: 5. Here the CDR3 DNA reads TGCGCCAGCAGCTTAAGGACAGGGGGCAGTTACGAGCAGTACTTC. Protein product: CASSLRTGGSYEQYF.

The chain employs TRBV6-5 and TRBJ2-5; 8 bases agree with TRBD1. This CDR3 spans 13 amino acids. V lost 5 bases, J lost 2 bases, and 1 base stayed unmatched. Germline loops: CDR1 MNHEY, CDR2 SVGAGI. The CDR3 protein is CASSRQGQETQYF. The DNA for the CDR3 is TGTGCCAGCAGTCGACAGGGGCAAGAGACCCAGTACTTC.

The chain uses TRBV6-5 and TRBJ1-1; D may be TRBD1 (6 bases). CDR1 is MNHEY, CDR2 SVGAGI, per germline. This CDR3 has 15 amino acids. Trimming took 5 bases from V and 2 from J, leaving 15 bases between them. The CDR3 sequence is CASSPHAGVNTEAFF. The CDR3 DNA reads TGTGCCAGCAGTCCCCACGCAGGGGTAAACACTGAAGCTTTCTTT.

This clone occurred once. The V gene is TRBV7-9, the J gene TRBJ1-2; 7 bases are a match to TRBD1. The CDR3 spans 13 residues. Germline V gene sequence: CDR1 SEHNR, CDR2 FQNEAQ (reference sequence). Trimming took 3 bases from V and 4 from J; bases not matched to a gene: 2. The CDR3 coding sequence is TGTGCCAGCAGCTTGGGACAGACCTATGGCTACACCTTC. It translates to CASSLGQTYGYTF.

The CDR3 DNA sequence: TGTGCCAGCTCACCTGGGGTAGCGGGCACCGGGGAGCTGTTTTTT. It encodes CASSPGVAGTGELFF. The V call is TRBV18, the J call TRBJ2-2; TRBD2 aligns across 7 bases. The ends lost 3 bases at V and 4 bases at J; junction bases unmatched: 5. The CDR3 extends over 15 amino acids. The germline CDR1 and CDR2 sequences are KGHSH and LQKENI.

The V and J genes are TRBV7-2 and TRBJ2-5; tentatively, D is TRBD1 (6 bases). The V and J ends lost 4 bases and 4 bases respectively, with 10 bases between them. Germline V gene sequence: CDR1 SGHTA, CDR2 FQGNSA. The CDR3 length is 13 residues. CDR3 amino acids: CASSSRDIETQYF. CDR3 coding DNA: TGTGCCAGCAGCTCCCGGGACATAGAGACCCAGTACTTC. The complete variable domain, with remaining parts taken from reference TRBV7-2 and TRBJ2-5, reads GAGVSQSPSNKVTEKGKDVELRCDPISGHTALYWYRQSLGQGLEFLIYFQGNSAPDKSGLPSDRFSAERTGGSVSTLTIQRTQQEDSAVYLCASSSRDIETQYFGPGTRLLVL.

The CDR3: CASSEGSWDTQYF. The DNA of the CDR3 is TGCGCCAGCAGTGAGGGGAGTTGGGATACGCAGTATTTT. The chain is built from TRBV10-1 and TRBJ2-3; D is perhaps TRBD2 (5 bases). The CDR3 is made up of 13 amino acids. Germline assignment: CDR1 WNHNN and CDR2 SYGVQD (reference sequence). V shed 2 bases and J shed 6 bases, with 9 bases lying between them.

This chain connects TRBV7-8 to TRBJ2-2, with TRBD2 matching over 13 bases. This CDR3 comprises 18 residues. Germline lookup yields CDR1 SGHVS and CDR2 FQNEAQ. The J segment lost 6 bases and the V segment lost 2 bases, leaving 9 bases of the junction unmatched. CDR3 sequence (DNA): TGTGCCAGCAGCTTAAACCCGGGACTAGCGGGATTAGCCGGGGAGCTGTTTTTT. Its translation: CASSLNPGLAGLAGELFF.

The chain carries TRBV6-1 and TRBJ2-6; no reliable D call. The CDR3 is 14 amino acids. Trimming pared 3 bases from V and 5 bases from J, leaving 8 bases between. Germline lookup yields CDR1 MNHNS and CDR2 SASEGT. The CDR3, as DNA: TGTGCCAGCAGTGACCCGACACGGGCCAACGTCCTGACTTTC. Its translation is CASSDPTRANVLTF.

This clone occurred a few times. The genes are TRBV2 and TRBJ1-4; D is unresolved. V dropped 6 bases and J dropped 8 bases, with 19 bases sitting between them. This CDR3 spans 15 amino acids. Germline values: CDR1 SNHLY, CDR2 FYNNEI. CDR3 bases: TGTGCCAGCAGGCCCACGGGCCTTGCGGGGGAAAAACTGTTTTTT. The encoded protein is CASRPTGLAGEKLFF. The whole variable domain, remainder taken from reference TRBV2 and TRBJ1-4, is EPEVTQTPSHQVTQMGQEVILRCVPISNHLYFYWYRQILGQKVEFLVSFYNNEISEKSEIFDDQFSVERPDGSNFTLKIRSTKLEDSAMYFCASRPTGLAGEKLFFGSGTQLSVL.

The chain uses TRBV7-2 and TRBJ1-6, with a possible D match to TRBD1 (6 bases). Per the germline V gene, CDR1 is SGHTA and CDR2 is FQGNSA. This CDR3 comprises 14 residues. V dropped 5 bases and J dropped 11 bases, with 16 bases sitting between them. The CDR3 region is CASSPQDRTTPLHF. CDR3 DNA: TGTGCCAGCAGCCCCCAGGACAGAACAACACCCCTCCACTTT.

V is TRBV5-1 and J is TRBJ2-1; 14 bases match TRBD2. Germline CDR1 SGHRS, CDR2 YFSETQ. Unmatched junction bases numbered 4, after V lost 3 bases and J lost 8 bases. The CDR3 covers 15 residues. CDR3 loop: CASSSAGLAGDEQFF. The CDR3 region has the DNA TGCGCCAGCAGCTCCGCGGGACTAGCGGGAGATGAGCAGTTCTTC. Variable domain in full (rest from reference TRBV5-1 and TRBJ2-1): KAGVTQTPRYLIKTRGQQVTLSCSPISGHRSVSWYQQTPGQGLQFLFEYFSETQRNKGNFPGRFSGRQFSNSRSEMNVSTLELGDSALYLCASSSAGLAGDEQFFGPGTRLTVL.

This rearrangement joins TRBV5-6 to TRBJ1-2, with D possibly matching TRBD1 (5 bases). V lost 1 base to trimming and J lost 3 bases, with 13 bases between them. The germline CDR1 and CDR2 sequences are SGHDT and YYEEEE. The CDR3 extends over 15 amino acids. The CDR3 protein is CASSLNGGLDYGYTF. The CDR3 DNA reads as TGTGCCAGCAGCTTGAATGGGGGACTTGACTATGGCTACACCTTC.

The chain has TRBV5-4 and TRBJ2-2, with no clear D. V lost 4 bases, J lost 0 bases, and 13 bases lay in between. CDR1 is SGHNT, CDR2 YYREEE, per germline (reference sequence). The CDR3 has 16 residues. The CDR3 sequence is CASSRSLVSNTGELFF. The CDR3 DNA sequence: TGTGCCAGCAGCCGGTCACTCGTATCGAACACCGGGGAGCTGTTTTTT.

V usage is TRBV6-1 and J usage is TRBJ1-3; no reliable D call. Germline CDR1 and CDR2: MNHNS and SASEGT. The CDR3 is 15 residues long. The V end lost 5 bases, the J end lost 0 bases, and 11 bases lay between the germline ends. CDR3 region: CASSLTASSGNTIYF. CDR3 nucleotides: TGTGCCAGCAGTCTGACTGCCAGCTCTGGAAACACCATATATTTT.

The chain is built from TRBV7-3 and TRBJ1-1; the D gene is possibly TRBD1 (6 bases). CDR1 and CDR2 (germline): SGHTA, FQGTGA. Trimming pared 5 bases from V and 3 bases from J, leaving 13 bases between. CDR3 size: 14 residues. In nucleotides, the CDR3 is TGTGCCAGCAGCCAAGGGGGACCAGACACTGAAGCTTTCTTT. Protein product: CASSQGGPDTEAFF.

The J gene is TRBJ2-1, the V gene TRBV6-1; D perhaps matches TRBD2 (5 bases). The CDR3 contains 13 residues. From germline, CDR1 is MNHNS and CDR2 SASEGT. V was cut by 8 bases and J by 2 bases, with 10 bases left in between. CDR3 nucleotide sequence: TGTGCCAGCGGGAGAGATACCTACAATGAGCAGTTCTTC. Encoded protein: CASGRDTYNEQFF.